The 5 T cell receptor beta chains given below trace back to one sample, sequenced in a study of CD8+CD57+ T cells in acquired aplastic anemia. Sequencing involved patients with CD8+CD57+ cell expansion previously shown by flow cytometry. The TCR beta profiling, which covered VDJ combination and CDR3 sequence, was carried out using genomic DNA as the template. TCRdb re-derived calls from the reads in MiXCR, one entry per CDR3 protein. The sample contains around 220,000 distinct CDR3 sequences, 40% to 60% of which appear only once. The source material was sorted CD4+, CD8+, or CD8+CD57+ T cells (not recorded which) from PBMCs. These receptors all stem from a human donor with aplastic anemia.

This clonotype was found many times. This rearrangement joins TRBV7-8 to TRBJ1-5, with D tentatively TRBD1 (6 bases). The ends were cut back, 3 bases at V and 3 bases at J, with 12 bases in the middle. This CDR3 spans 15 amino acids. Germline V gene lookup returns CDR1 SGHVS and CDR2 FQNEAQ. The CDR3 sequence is CASSFSAGDNQPQHF. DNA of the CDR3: TGTGCCAGCAGCTTCTCTGCAGGGGACAATCAGCCCCAGCATTTT. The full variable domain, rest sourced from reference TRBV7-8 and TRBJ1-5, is GAGVSQSPRYKVAKRGQDVALRCDPISGHVSLFWYQQALGQGPEFLTYFQNEAQLDKSGLPSDRFFAERPEGSVSTLKIQRTQQEDSAVYLCASSFSAGDNQPQHFGDGTRLSIL.

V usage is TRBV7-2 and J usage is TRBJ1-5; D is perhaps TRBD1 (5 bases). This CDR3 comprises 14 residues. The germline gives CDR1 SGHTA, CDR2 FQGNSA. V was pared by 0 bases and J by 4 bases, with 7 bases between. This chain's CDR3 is CASSLADTNQPQHF. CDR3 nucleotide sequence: TGTGCCAGCAGCTTAGCGGACACAAATCAGCCCCAGCATTTT.

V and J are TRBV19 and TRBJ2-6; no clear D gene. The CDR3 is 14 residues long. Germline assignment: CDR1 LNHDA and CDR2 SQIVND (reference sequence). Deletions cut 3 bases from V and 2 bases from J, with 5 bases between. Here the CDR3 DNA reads TGTGCCAGTAGTATGGGGACTGGGGCCAACGTCCTGACTTTC. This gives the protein CASSMGTGANVLTF.

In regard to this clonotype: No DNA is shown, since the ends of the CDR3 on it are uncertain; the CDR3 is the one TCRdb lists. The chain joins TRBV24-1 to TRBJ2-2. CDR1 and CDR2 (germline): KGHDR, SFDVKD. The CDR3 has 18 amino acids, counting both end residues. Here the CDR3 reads CASARGNVGEQYFGELFF.

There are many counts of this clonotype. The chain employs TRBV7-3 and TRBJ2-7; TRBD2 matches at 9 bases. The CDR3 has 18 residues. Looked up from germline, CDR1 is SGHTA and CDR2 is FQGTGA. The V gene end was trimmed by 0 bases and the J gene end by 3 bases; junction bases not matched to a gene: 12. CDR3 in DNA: TGTGCCAGCAGCTTAACAGCTAGCGGGGCGTCCGCCCACTACGAGCAGTACTTC. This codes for CASSLTASGASAHYEQYF.